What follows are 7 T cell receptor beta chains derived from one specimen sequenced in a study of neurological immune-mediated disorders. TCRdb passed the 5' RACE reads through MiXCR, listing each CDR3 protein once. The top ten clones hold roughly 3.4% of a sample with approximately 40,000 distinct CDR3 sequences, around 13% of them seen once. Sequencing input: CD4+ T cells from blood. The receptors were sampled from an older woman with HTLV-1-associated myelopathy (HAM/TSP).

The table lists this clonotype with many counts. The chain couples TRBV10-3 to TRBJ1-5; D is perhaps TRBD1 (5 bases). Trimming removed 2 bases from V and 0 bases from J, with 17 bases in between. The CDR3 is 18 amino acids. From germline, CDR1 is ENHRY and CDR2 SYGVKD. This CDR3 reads CAISEIERRGDSNQPQHF. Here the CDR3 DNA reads TGTGCCATCAGTGAGATCGAACGCCGGGGGGATAGCAATCAGCCCCAGCATTTT.

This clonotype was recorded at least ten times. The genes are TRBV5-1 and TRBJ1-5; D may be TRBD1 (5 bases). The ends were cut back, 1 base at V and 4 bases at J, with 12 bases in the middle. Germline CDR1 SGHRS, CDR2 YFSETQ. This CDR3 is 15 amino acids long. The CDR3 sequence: CASSLSTGLNQPQHF. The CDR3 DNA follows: TGCGCCAGCAGCTTGAGCACAGGCTTGAATCAGCCCCAGCATTTT.

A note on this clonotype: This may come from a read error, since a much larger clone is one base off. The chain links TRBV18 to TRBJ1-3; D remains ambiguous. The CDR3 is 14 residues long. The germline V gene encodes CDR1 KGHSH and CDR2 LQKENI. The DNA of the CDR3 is TGTGCCATCTCAGTCTGGGGAGGAGAAAACACCATATATTTT. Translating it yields CAISVWGGENTIYF.

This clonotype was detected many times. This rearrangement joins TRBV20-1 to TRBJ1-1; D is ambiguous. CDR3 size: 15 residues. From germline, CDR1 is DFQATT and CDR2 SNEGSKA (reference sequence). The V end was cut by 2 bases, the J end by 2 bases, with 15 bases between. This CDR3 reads CSARIPGIFNTEAFF. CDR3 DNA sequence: TGCAGTGCTAGAATTCCGGGGATTTTCAACACTGAAGCTTTCTTT.

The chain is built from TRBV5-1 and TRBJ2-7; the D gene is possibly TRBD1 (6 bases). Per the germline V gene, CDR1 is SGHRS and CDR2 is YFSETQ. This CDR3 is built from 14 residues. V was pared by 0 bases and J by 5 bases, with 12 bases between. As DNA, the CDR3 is TGCGCCAGCAGCTTGGAACAGGGCTGGGACGAGCAGTACTTC. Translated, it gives CASSLEQGWDEQYF.

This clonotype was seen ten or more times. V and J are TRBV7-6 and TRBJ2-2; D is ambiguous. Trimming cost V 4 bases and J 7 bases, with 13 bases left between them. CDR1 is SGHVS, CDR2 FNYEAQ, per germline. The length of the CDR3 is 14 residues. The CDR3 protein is CASSSDLEYGELFF. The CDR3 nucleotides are TGTGCCAGCAGCTCGGACCTCGAGTACGGGGAGCTGTTTTTT.

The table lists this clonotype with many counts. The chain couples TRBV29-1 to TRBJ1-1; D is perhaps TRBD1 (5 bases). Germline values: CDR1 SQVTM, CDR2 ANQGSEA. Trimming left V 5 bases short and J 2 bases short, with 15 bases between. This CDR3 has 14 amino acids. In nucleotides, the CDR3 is TGCAGCGTTTCAACGACAGCTTTCAACACTGAAGCTTTCTTT. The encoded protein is CSVSTTAFNTEAFF.